This T cell receptor (beta chain) was found in a study of blood T cell repertoires in COVID-19 (TCRdb year 2020). Background on the whole study: Samples from collaborators originated in the United States, Italy and Spain and spanned both the acute and convalescent phases of COVID-19. The prospective study material was composed of cDNA or gDNA derived from T cells, B-cell-depleted T cells, or PBMCs. Subjects who had been exposed to COVID-19, were actively infected with it, or had recovered from it provided the deeply sampled blood TCRbeta repertoires that made up the dataset. A freely available public database, intended as a resource for researchers studying the immune response to SARS-CoV-2, is where the repertoires were released. Samples came from the ongoing ImmuneRACE study (first 160 participants) plus 1,254 subjects from 6 global collaborators. A de-identified subject ID, COVID-19 status, age in years and sex were almost always included in the sample metadata. Where available, HLA class I and class II types were taken from metadata supplied by the sample provider and were not determined by assay-based typing. Broader findings and caveats from the paper: How much clinical and demographic metadata was included differed by source and by participant, and the metadata was provided uncurated.

In the case of this clone: No cognate antigen has been identified for it. Base qualities are not provided; no much larger clone lies one nucleotide away.

Collaborating institutions collected whole blood in K2EDTA tubes following their own protocols. For TCRbeta analysis, collaborator samples were shipped as frozen whole blood, as isolated PBMCs, or as DNA extracted from either sample type. TCRbeta CDR3 regions were amplified from genomic DNA by means of the immunoSEQ Assay, a bias-controlled multiplex PCR. The original pipeline was this. The number of nucleated cells in each sample was estimated by amplification of reference gene primers within the assay. Sequence reads were collapsed and filtered to measure the absolute abundance of every unique TCRbeta CDR3 rearrangement. For each sample, productive Simpson clonality was calculated as the square root of Simpson's diversity index over productive rearrangements. The table was pulled from immuneACCESS by TCRdb, which kept in-frame rearrangements only. Such tables lose some clones; where checked, under half of the loss comes from unresolved V genes, and the rest has no known cause. V and J calls and clone size are those listed in that table; D and trimming were worked out from the DNA. The sample table contains 85,000 to 130,000 clones; only one count was recorded for around 90% of them. The ten biggest clones cover around 6% of the sample.

Its CDR3 holds 14 amino acids, cysteine through phenylalanine. The kept DNA is CDR3 alone, 42 bases in frame from the first base. The germline V gene encodes CDR1 SEHNR and CDR2 FQNEAQ (reference sequence). V is cut by 0 bases and J by 7 bases, and the space between the germline ends is 10 bases. Sequencing was performed on peripheral blood. This TCR was recovered from a woman in her fifties or sixties with acute or convalescent COVID-19. The chain joins TRBV7-9 to TRBJ2-1; the D gene lacks a confident call. In nucleotides, the sequence is TGTGCCAGCAGCTTAGCATTGGGCCCAAATGAGCAGTTCTTC. It specifies CASSLALGPNEQFF.